A selection of T cell receptor beta chains follows, all from one sample in a study of control samples from healthy donors and cancer patients. The data were produced by immunoSEQ multiplex PCR, yet TCRdb's version contains in-frame clones alone and is incomplete. Among some 120,000 clones, around nine tenths were seen once, and the ten largest hold roughly 3.2%. Source material: blood. These receptors were taken from a man between 45 and 60 years old in good health. The CDR3 runs from the conserved cysteine through the conserved F or W.

j_gene: TRBJ2-2; v_gene: TRBV6-5; CDR3aa: CASRRGQGDTGELFF
j_gene: TRBJ1-1; v_gene: TRBV18; CDR3aa: CASSPYAGVGTEAFF
j_gene: TRBJ1-6; v_gene: TRBV10-3; CDR3aa: CAIGEGYSPLHF
j_gene: TRBJ1-3; v_gene: TRBV6-6; CDR3aa: CASSPGQGGGNTIYF
j_gene: TRBJ2-3; v_gene: TRBV6-7; CDR3aa: CASSYSQTGTGGSSTDTQYF
j_gene: TRBJ1-1; v_gene: TRBV5-1; CDR3aa: CASSWGGTPNTEAFF
j_gene: TRBJ1-2; v_gene: TRBV29-1; CDR3aa: CSVGEFEISRNYGYTF
j_gene: TRBJ2-3; v_gene: TRBV29-1; CDR3aa: CSAVDLRTQYF
j_gene: TRBJ1-6; v_gene: TRBV12-3/TRBV12-4; CDR3aa: CASNRDRSSPLHF
j_gene: TRBJ1-6; v_gene: TRBV4-1; CDR3aa: CASRPGTGNNSPLHF
j_gene: TRBJ1-6; v_gene: TRBV6-5; CDR3aa: CASSYQGTGLSPLHF
j_gene: TRBJ1-2; v_gene: TRBV10-3; CDR3aa: CAISKEGSWYGYTF
j_gene: TRBJ1-2; v_gene: TRBV9; CDR3aa: CASSTTGPSYGYTF
j_gene: TRBJ1-2; v_gene: TRBV5-1; CDR3aa: CASRVQEVTNYGYTF
j_gene: TRBJ2-5; v_gene: TRBV11-3; CDR3aa: CASSLRRGGRQETQYF
j_gene: TRBJ2-3; v_gene: TRBV6-5; CDR3aa: CASSYGGADTQYF
j_gene: TRBJ2-2; v_gene: TRBV3-1/TRBV3-2; CDR3aa: CASRHQGWAGELFF
j_gene: TRBJ1-1; v_gene: TRBV2; CDR3aa: CASSDTGTIVTEAFF
j_gene: TRBJ2-5; v_gene: TRBV5-1; CDR3aa: CASSLGPNQETQYF
j_gene: TRBJ2-4; v_gene: TRBV3-1/TRBV3-2; CDR3aa: CASSQDGRSSLLYF
j_gene: TRBJ2-2; v_gene: TRBV12-3/TRBV12-4; CDR3aa: CASSLATVLELFF
j_gene: TRBJ2-3; v_gene: TRBV7-3; CDR3aa: CASSLMVTDTQYF
j_gene: TRBJ1-1; v_gene: TRBV18; CDR3aa: CASSGPPTQGPAFF
j_gene: TRBJ1-1; v_gene: TRBV10-3; CDR3aa: CATGNPPRTEAFF
j_gene: TRBJ1-5; v_gene: TRBV29-1; CDR3aa: CSAGTGSNQPQHF
j_gene: TRBJ1-4; v_gene: TRBV28; CDR3aa: CASSFFEKLFF
j_gene: TRBJ2-7; v_gene: TRBV10-1; CDR3aa: CASSEYSYEQYF
j_gene: TRBJ1-6; v_gene: TRBV7-2; CDR3aa: CASSLVIRPSPLHF
j_gene: TRBJ2-5; v_gene: TRBV5-1; CDR3aa: CASSAAGTGGTQYF
j_gene: TRBJ1-4; v_gene: TRBV19; CDR3aa: CASTGNEKLFF
j_gene: TRBJ1-5; v_gene: TRBV18; CDR3aa: CASSPQGFDNQPQHF
j_gene: TRBJ2-2; v_gene: TRBV11-3; CDR3aa: CASSLKTGPGELFF
j_gene: TRBJ2-2; v_gene: TRBV9; CDR3aa: CASSPPGQTNTGELFF
j_gene: TRBJ1-1; v_gene: TRBV4-1; CDR3aa: CASSQSYEAFF
j_gene: TRBJ2-1; v_gene: TRBV6-5; CDR3aa: CASRPGGARNNEQFF
j_gene: TRBJ1-6; v_gene: TRBV15; CDR3aa: CATSWGRDGSPLHF
j_gene: TRBJ1-5; v_gene: TRBV5-8; CDR3aa: CASTSGVDNQPQHF
j_gene: TRBJ2-3; v_gene: TRBV5-1; CDR3aa: CASSSNQGSTDTQYF